This is a list of T cell receptor beta chains from one sample in a study of T cells in narcolepsy. The table came from immunoSEQ multiplex PCR; TCRdb's copy has only in-frame clones and leaves some out. The table shows approximately 26,000 clones, with 81% occurring only once. Sample: memory (CD45RA-) CD4+ T cells from blood. The receptor set was obtained from a human donor in good health. CDR3s include the opening cysteine and the closing phenylalanine or tryptophan. A D gene is named only where the DNA matches it firmly. Clone sizes are given selectively: once, few, many, or a class where the clone is expanded.

V gene: TRBV27; clone size: .; J gene: TRBJ2-7; CDR3 length: 14; D gene: TRBD1; CDR3 protein: CASSLNPPDREQYF; CDR3 DNA: TGTGCCAGCAGTTTAAACCCTCCGGACAGGGAGCAGTACTTC
V gene: TRBV7-3; clone size: .; J gene: TRBJ2-2; CDR3 length: 14; D gene: .; CDR3 protein: CASSSNRGTGELFF; CDR3 DNA: TGTGCCAGCAGCTCGAATCGGGGTACCGGGGAGCTGTTTTTT
V gene: TRBV14; clone size: .; J gene: TRBJ2-3; CDR3 length: 15; D gene: .; CDR3 protein: CASSRYRTTTDTQYF; CDR3 DNA: TGTGCCAGCAGCCGTTACCGGACAACTACAGATACGCAGTATTTT
V gene: TRBV28; clone size: few; J gene: TRBJ2-5; CDR3 length: 14; D gene: .; CDR3 protein: CASSPPRAGETQYF; CDR3 DNA: TGTGCCAGCAGCCCCCCCAGGGCAGGAGAGACCCAGTACTTC
V gene: TRBV5-1; clone size: .; J gene: TRBJ1-1; CDR3 length: 14; D gene: TRBD1; CDR3 protein: CASSGQARGTEAFF; CDR3 DNA: TGCGCCAGCAGCGGACAGGCCCGAGGAACTGAAGCTTTCTTT
V gene: TRBV11-2; clone size: .; J gene: TRBJ1-1; CDR3 length: 13; D gene: .; CDR3 protein: CASSLEQNTEAFF; CDR3 DNA: TGTGCCAGCAGCTTAGAACAGAACACTGAAGCTTTCTTT
V gene: TRBV30; clone size: .; J gene: TRBJ2-5; CDR3 length: 12; D gene: TRBD1; CDR3 protein: CAWLTGGETQYF; CDR3 DNA: TGTGCCTGGCTGACAGGGGGAGAGACCCAGTACTTC
V gene: TRBV14; clone size: .; J gene: TRBJ2-7; CDR3 length: 14; D gene: .; CDR3 protein: CASSPAGVSYEQYF; CDR3 DNA: TGTGCCAGCAGCCCAGCAGGGGTTTCCTACGAGCAGTACTTC
V gene: TRBV7-7; clone size: .; J gene: TRBJ2-7; CDR3 length: 13; D gene: .; CDR3 protein: CASSIGQSYEQYF; CDR3 DNA: TGTGCTAGCAGCATAGGACAGTCCTACGAGCAGTACTTC
V gene: TRBV19; clone size: .; J gene: TRBJ1-4; CDR3 length: 14; D gene: .; CDR3 protein: CASSFRDKSEKLFF; CDR3 DNA: TGTGCCAGTAGCTTCCGGGACAAAAGTGAAAAACTGTTTTTT
V gene: TRBV28; clone size: .; J gene: TRBJ2-5; CDR3 length: 15; D gene: .; CDR3 protein: CASSTSLGNQETQYF; CDR3 DNA: TGTGCCAGCAGTACGTCCCTTGGGAACCAAGAGACCCAGTACTTC
V gene: TRBV30; clone size: .; J gene: TRBJ2-2; CDR3 length: 13; D gene: .; CDR3 protein: CAWSLGPAGELFF; CDR3 DNA: TGTGCCTGGAGTTTAGGGCCCGCCGGGGAGCTGTTTTTT
V gene: TRBV5-4; clone size: .; J gene: TRBJ2-7; CDR3 length: 14; D gene: TRBD1; CDR3 protein: CASSSQQGSYEQYF; CDR3 DNA: TGTGCCAGCAGCTCCCAACAGGGGTCCTACGAGCAGTACTTC
V gene: TRBV11-3; clone size: .; J gene: TRBJ2-1; CDR3 length: 15; D gene: TRBD1; CDR3 protein: CASSPTRGQGNEQFF; CDR3 DNA: TGTGCCAGCAGCCCAACGAGGGGGCAGGGGAATGAGCAGTTCTTC
V gene: TRBV7-9; clone size: .; J gene: TRBJ2-7; CDR3 length: 15; D gene: TRBD2; CDR3 protein: CASSHSGRALYEQYF; CDR3 DNA: TGTGCCAGCAGCCATAGCGGGAGGGCCTTATACGAGCAGTACTTC
V gene: TRBV9; clone size: .; J gene: TRBJ1-1; CDR3 length: 15; D gene: .; CDR3 protein: CASSVGSLGNTEAFF; CDR3 DNA: TGTGCCAGCAGCGTAGGCAGCCTGGGGAACACTGAAGCTTTCTTT
V gene: TRBV28; clone size: .; J gene: TRBJ1-5; CDR3 length: 15; D gene: .; CDR3 protein: CASSLSNGADQPQHF; CDR3 DNA: TGTGCCAGCAGTTTATCCAACGGGGCCGATCAGCCCCAGCATTTT